Below, 32 T cell receptor beta chains from the same sample are listed, as sequenced in a study of human T cells and chemical hapten exposure. Time point noted: pre-sensitization, week 0. Treatment here: therapeutic diphenylcyclopropenone sensitization with weekly scalp DPC. Each CDR3 protein gets one entry after TCRdb re-called the RACE reads with MiXCR. Of about 380,000 distinct CDR3 sequences in the sample, 4.5% to 6% were seen once. The sequencing used whole blood, collected in connection with sensitization to the hapten diphenylcyclopropenone (DPC). The receptor source for this set is a woman in her fifties or sixties with alopecia areata. Some clones in this sample may be carry-over from other donors' samples.

This clonotype has just a few counts. V and J are TRBV28 and TRBJ1-5; 7 bases are shared with TRBD1. V lost 6 bases to trimming and J lost 1 base; unmatched junction nucleotides: 3. This CDR3 has 14 amino acids. Germline CDR1 is MDHEN and CDR2 is SYDVKM. The CDR3 nucleotides are TGTGCCAGCAGGGGACAGTCCAGCAATCAGCCCCAGCATTTT. It yields the protein CASRGQSSNQPQHF.

This clonotype has only a few counts. The chain links TRBV28 to TRBJ1-2; D unclear. The CDR3 is 15 amino acids. The germline CDR1 and CDR2 sequences are MDHEN and SYDVKM. Trimming left V 3 bases short and J 4 bases short, with 15 bases between. In DNA form, the CDR3 reads TGTGCCAGCAGTTTGCCGGGTCTGACTAGCTATGGCTACACCTTC. Translating gives CASSLPGLTSYGYTF.

Worth noting for this clonotype: A much larger clone is a single base away; this may be a read error. The V call is TRBV5-5, the J call TRBJ1-4, with D perhaps TRBD1 (5 bases). V lost 4 bases, J lost 10 bases, and 20 bases lay in between. Germline lookup yields CDR1 SGHKS and CDR2 YYEKEE (reference sequence). This CDR3 spans 15 amino acids. The CDR3 nucleotides read TGTGCCAGCAGCGCGATGGGACGGGGCATGGGAAAACTGTTTTTT. Translation: CASSAMGRGMGKLFF. The variable domain in full, completed from reference TRBV5-5 and TRBJ1-4, reads DAGVTQSPTHLIKTRGQQVTLRCSPISGHKSVSWYQQVLGQGPQFIFQYYEKEERGRGNFPDRFSARQFPNYSSELNVNALLLGDSALYLCASSAMGRGMGKLFFGSGTQLSVL.

This clonotype has at least ten counts. V is TRBV6-5 and J is TRBJ1-1; D ambiguous. Trimming stripped 0 bases from V and 1 base from J, with 6 bases between. Germline loops: CDR1 MNHEY, CDR2 SVGAGI. CDR3 length equals 14 residues. The CDR3 region has the DNA TGTGCCAGCAGTTACTCCTCCCAGAACACTGAAGCTTTCTTT. Translated: CASSYSSQNTEAFF.

The J gene is TRBJ2-5, the V gene TRBV27; 8 bases match TRBD2. This CDR3 has 16 amino acids. The V and J ends lost 0 bases and 10 bases, in that order; junction bases with no gene match: 13. CDR1 is MNHEY and CDR2 is SMNVEV in the germline V gene (reference sequence). CDR3 DNA sequence: TGTGCCAGCAGTTTATCCCTTGCGGTTAGCGGGAAGTTCCAGTACTTC. Encoded protein: CASSLSLAVSGKFQYF.

This clonotype was picked up many times. This chain joins TRBV7-2 and TRBJ2-3, with TRBD2 matching over 8 bases. V shed 1 base and J 6 bases; nucleotides not matched to a gene: 9. The CDR3 covers 16 residues. CDR1 and CDR2 (germline): SGHTA, FQGNSA. The chain's CDR3 is CASSLGDGGLVDTQYF. The CDR3 nucleotides are TGTGCCAGCAGCTTAGGGGATGGGGGACTAGTGGATACGCAGTATTTT.

This clonotype was detected ten times or more. V gene TRBV29-1 combines with J gene TRBJ2-3; no firm D call. The CDR3 is made up of 12 amino acids. The germline V gene has CDR1 SQVTM and CDR2 ANQGSEA. The V end was cut by 2 bases, the J end by 2 bases, with 5 bases between. CDR3 sequence: CSVERSTDTQYF. The DNA of the CDR3 is TGCAGCGTTGAAAGATCCACAGATACGCAGTATTTT.

This clonotype was recorded at least ten times. V and J are TRBV6-1 and TRBJ1-5, with unresolved D. The CDR3 consists of 14 residues. V dropped 2 bases and J dropped 7 bases, with 12 bases sitting between them. Germline-derived CDR1 and CDR2 are MNHNS and SASEGT. CDR3 in amino acids: CASSERQVRQPQHF. Here the CDR3 DNA reads TGTGCCAGCAGTGAAAGGCAGGTGAGGCAGCCCCAGCATTTT.

The rearrangement links TRBV29-1 to TRBJ2-1; unclear D gene. Looked up from germline, CDR1 is SQVTM and CDR2 is ANQGSEA. This CDR3 has 14 amino acids. Trimming shortened V by 5 bases and J by 2 bases, and 13 bases separated the two germline ends. The CDR3 DNA reads as TGCAGCGTTTCCGTTCCTATAACCTACAATGAGCAGTTCTTC. Its translation is CSVSVPITYNEQFF.

This clonotype was recorded many times. The chain combines TRBV25-1 with TRBJ2-6; D tentatively fits TRBD1 or TRBD2 (6 bases each). Germline values: CDR1 MGHDK, CDR2 SYGVNS. CDR3 size: 16 residues. V was cut by 6 bases and J by 3 bases, with 15 bases left in between. CDR3 sequence reads: CASSVGRGVGANVLTF. Written as DNA, the CDR3 is TGTGCCAGCAGCGTGGGAAGGGGGGTTGGGGCCAACGTCCTGACTTTC.

This clonotype was seen repeatedly, ten times or more. J is TRBJ2-1 and V is TRBV7-2, with no clear D. V lost 2 bases and J lost 0, with 20 bases in between. This CDR3 spans 19 amino acids. CDR1 and CDR2 (germline): SGHTA, FQGNSA. CDR3 residues: CASSLRYGSSISSYNEQFF. CDR3 DNA sequence: TGTGCCAGCAGCTTAAGGTACGGATCCTCGATTTCCTCCTACAATGAGCAGTTCTTC.

The chain carries TRBV29-1 and TRBJ2-1, with TRBD2 identical over 10 bases. This CDR3 contains 17 residues. V trimming: 4 bases; J trimming: 0 bases; junction bases outside the gene matches: 9. CDR1 and CDR2 (germline): SQVTM, ANQGSEA. The CDR3 DNA is TGCAGCGTTGCGGGGCTAGCGGGAGTTAGCTCCTACAATGAGCAGTTCTTC. It encodes CSVAGLAGVSSYNEQFF.

There are many counts of this clonotype. The V call is TRBV20-1, the J call TRBJ2-3, with a weak D call TRBD2 (6 bases). Between the trimmed V and J ends, which lost 6 bases and 0 bases, there was a span of 13 bases. This CDR3 is built from 14 residues. The germline CDR1 and CDR2 sequences are DFQATT and SNEGSKA (reference sequence). The DNA of the CDR3 is TGCAGTGCCTTGGAGGGCCAGAGCACAGATACGCAGTATTTT. Translation: CSALEGQSTDTQYF.

This clonotype was observed a handful of times. CDR3 sequence: CATSRRRDPPQYF. CDR3 nucleotide sequence: TGTGCCACCAGCAGACGGCGGGACCCTCCACAGTATTTT. The chain joins TRBV15 to TRBJ2-3; D may be TRBD2 (6 bases). Between the trimmed V and J ends, which lost 2 bases and 12 bases, there was a span of 15 bases. The germline gives CDR1 LNHNV, CDR2 YYDKDF (reference sequence). The CDR3 has 13 amino acids.

This clonotype appeared many times. This rearrangement joins TRBV28 to TRBJ2-1; a weak D match, TRBD1 (5 bases). The CDR3 length is 15 residues. Trimming cost V 6 bases and J 5 bases, with 17 bases left between them. Per germline, CDR1 MDHEN and CDR2 SYDVKM. This chain's CDR3 is CASSLDQFRDNEQFF. The DNA of the CDR3 is TGTGCCAGCAGCCTAGACCAATTCAGGGACAATGAGCAGTTCTTC.

The chain carries TRBV12-3 or TRBV12-4 and TRBJ2-1; 7 bases align to TRBD2. V dropped 2 bases and J dropped 8; count of bases not matched to a gene: 9. The CDR3 is 15 residues long. This CDR3 reads CASSLWGGSKDEQFF. DNA for the CDR3: TGTGCCAGCAGTTTATGGGGCGGGAGTAAGGATGAGCAGTTCTTC.

This clonotype came up a few times. The gene calls are TRBV12-3 or TRBV12-4 and TRBJ2-4; a weak D match, TRBD2 (5 bases). V shed 0 bases and J shed 11 bases, with 8 bases lying between them. The CDR3 length is 12 residues. This CDR3 reads CASSLARGLQYF. The CDR3 DNA reads as TGTGCCAGCAGTTTAGCTCGGGGTCTTCAGTACTTC.

This clonotype was detected many times. This chain connects TRBV5-1 to TRBJ2-7; D unclear. Trimming left V 0 bases short and J 0 bases short, with 13 bases between. The CDR3 totals 16 residues. Germline lookup yields CDR1 SGHRS and CDR2 YFSETQ. CDR3 in amino acids: CASSLELGSGSYEQYF. For the CDR3, the DNA is TGCGCCAGCAGCTTGGAATTGGGGTCCGGCTCCTACGAGCAGTACTTC.

This clonotype showed up just a few times. J is TRBJ2-1 and V is TRBV28; TRBD2 matches at 9 bases. The J segment lost 13 bases and the V segment lost 6 bases, leaving 13 bases of the junction unmatched. Germline CDR1 reads MDHEN; CDR2 reads SYDVKM. This CDR3 has 14 residues. Here the CDR3 DNA reads TGTGCCAGCAGCACCCTAGCGGGGCGGCCGTCTCAGTTCTTC. Protein sequence: CASSTLAGRPSQFF.

Ten or more counts support this clonotype. The rearrangement links TRBV25-1 to TRBJ1-1; D unresolved. The length of the CDR3 is 15 residues. In germline, CDR1 is MGHDK, CDR2 SYGVNS. Trimming removed 0 bases at V and 3 bases at J, with 11 bases between. CDR3 DNA: TGTGCCAGCAGTGAATATCCTCGAACGGACACTGAAGCTTTCTTT. Amino acid sequence: CASSEYPRTDTEAFF. The full variable domain, in which reference TRBV25-1 and TRBJ1-1 provide the parts outside the CDR3, is EADIYQTPRYLVIGTGKKITLECSQTMGHDKMYWYQQDPGMELHLIHYSYGVNSTEKGDLSSESTVSRIRTEHFPLTLESARPSHTSQYLCASSEYPRTDTEAFFGQGTRLTVV.

This clonotype was detected ten times or more. This chain links TRBV15 with TRBJ1-4; D is possibly TRBD1 (6 bases). The V and J ends lost 7 bases and 8 bases respectively, with 14 bases between them. The germline V gene has CDR1 LNHNV and CDR2 YYDKDF (reference sequence). The length of the CDR3 is 13 residues. The chain's CDR3 is CATNIGGREKLFF. CDR3 sequence (DNA): TGTGCCACCAACATAGGGGGGCGAGAAAAACTGTTTTTT.

This clonotype was picked up a small number of times. The chain employs TRBV29-1 and TRBJ2-2; D possibly corresponds to TRBD1 (5 bases). V was shortened by 7 bases and J by 8 bases, with 14 bases between the two germline ends. The V gene's germline CDR1 is SQVTM and CDR2 ANQGSEA. This CDR3 is 12 amino acids long. CDR3 coding DNA: TGCAGCGCCTGGGGCAGCGATGGGGAGCTGTTTTTT. Its protein product is CSAWGSDGELFF.

This clonotype was observed a handful of times. The rearrangement uses TRBV7-2 and TRBJ1-1; perhaps TRBD1 as D (6 bases). Germline V gene sequence: CDR1 SGHTA, CDR2 FQGNSA. The CDR3 is 15 amino acids. V was cut by 1 base and J by 4 bases, with 13 bases left in between. CDR3 protein: CASSLEGGAATEAFF. In nucleotides, the CDR3 is TGTGCCAGCAGCTTAGAGGGGGGAGCGGCCACTGAAGCTTTCTTT.

The rearrangement uses TRBV5-1 and TRBJ1-1, with 7 bases fitting TRBD1. Trimming cost V 4 bases and J 0 bases; bases outside gene matches: 3. Germline V CDR1 and CDR2: SGHRS, YFSETQ. The CDR3 runs to 14 residues. The CDR3 DNA is TGCGCCAGCAGCACAGGGGAAATGAACACTGAAGCTTTCTTT. Protein product: CASSTGEMNTEAFF.

This clonotype was detected a few times. The rearrangement joins TRBV20-1 to TRBJ2-7; 7 nucleotides align to TRBD2. V was clipped by 6 bases and J by 4 bases; unmatched bases: 3. Germline loops: CDR1 DFQATT, CDR2 SNEGSKA (reference sequence). The CDR3 totals 11 residues. The chain's CDR3 is CSAAAGYEQYF. CDR3 DNA: TGCAGTGCCGCAGCGGGGTACGAGCAGTACTTC.

Many counts were recorded for this clonotype. V is TRBV7-3 and J is TRBJ2-1; D gene unclear. The V gene lost 5 bases and the J gene lost 6 bases, with 11 bases spanning the gap. Germline V gene data show CDR1 as SGHTA and CDR2 as FQGTGA. The CDR3 extends over 13 amino acids. DNA for the CDR3: TGTGCCAGCAGCCCCTGGGAAGGCAATGAGCAGTTCTTC. Protein: CASSPWEGNEQFF.

This clonotype was observed many times. The gene calls are TRBV29-1 and TRBJ2-1; 9 positions match TRBD1. The CDR3 is made up of 15 amino acids. The V gene's germline CDR1 is SQVTM and CDR2 ANQGSEA. V lost 5 bases, J lost 4 bases, and 9 bases stayed unmatched. The CDR3 sequence is CSVPLGQGLYNEQFF. CDR3 coding DNA: TGCAGCGTTCCATTAGGACAGGGGTTATACAATGAGCAGTTCTTC.

This clonotype has a handful of counts. The chain carries TRBV20-1 and TRBJ1-5; 7 bases match TRBD1. The CDR3 sequence is 12 residues long. CDR1 is DFQATT and CDR2 is SNEGSKA in the germline V gene (reference sequence). J lost 8 bases, V lost 4 bases, and 5 bases had no gene match. For the CDR3, the DNA is TGCAGTGCTAAGACAGGGTCGGAGCCCCAGCATTTT. Its protein product is CSAKTGSEPQHF.

In its sample, this clonotype was seen a few times. The V gene is TRBV6-6, the J gene TRBJ1-1; 7 bases map to TRBD1. The V gene end was trimmed by 10 bases and the J gene end by 0 bases; junction bases not matched to a gene: 5. This CDR3 has 13 residues. The V gene's germline CDR1 is MNHNY and CDR2 SVGAGI (reference sequence). The CDR3 sequence is CATHRGMNTEAFF. The CDR3 DNA sequence: TGTGCCACGCACAGGGGAATGAACACTGAAGCTTTCTTT.

This clonotype was counted at least ten times. V usage is TRBV27 and J usage is TRBJ1-1; D is unresolved. The V end lost 5 bases, the J end lost 4 bases, and 5 bases lay between the germline ends. In germline, CDR1 is MNHEY, CDR2 SMNVEV (reference sequence). CDR3 size: 11 residues. The CDR3 DNA sequence: TGTGCCAGCAGTAAGGGCACTGAAGCTTTCTTT. Amino acid sequence: CASSKGTEAFF.

This clonotype was found many times. The DNA of the CDR3 is TGCAGTGCTAGAGATGGCCTGGGGCGAGGAGATACGCAGTATTTT. Its translation: CSARDGLGRGDTQYF. The rearrangement uses TRBV20-1 and TRBJ2-3, with D possibly being TRBD1 (5 bases). The V end was cut by 0 bases, the J end by 5 bases, with 15 bases between. The germline gives CDR1 DFQATT, CDR2 SNEGSKA (reference sequence). This CDR3 comprises 15 residues.

The sample holds a few counts of this clonotype. The CDR3 nucleotides read TGTGCCAGCAGGGAGCGGGGCGGGAGGACTAGCACAGATACGCAGTATTTT. This codes for CASRERGGRTSTDTQYF. The chain employs TRBV2 and TRBJ2-3; 8 bases match TRBD2. CDR1 and CDR2 from the germline V gene are SNHLY and FYNNEI. The junction had 11 bases not matched to a gene; V was cut back by 6 bases and J by 0 bases. The CDR3 runs 17 residues.